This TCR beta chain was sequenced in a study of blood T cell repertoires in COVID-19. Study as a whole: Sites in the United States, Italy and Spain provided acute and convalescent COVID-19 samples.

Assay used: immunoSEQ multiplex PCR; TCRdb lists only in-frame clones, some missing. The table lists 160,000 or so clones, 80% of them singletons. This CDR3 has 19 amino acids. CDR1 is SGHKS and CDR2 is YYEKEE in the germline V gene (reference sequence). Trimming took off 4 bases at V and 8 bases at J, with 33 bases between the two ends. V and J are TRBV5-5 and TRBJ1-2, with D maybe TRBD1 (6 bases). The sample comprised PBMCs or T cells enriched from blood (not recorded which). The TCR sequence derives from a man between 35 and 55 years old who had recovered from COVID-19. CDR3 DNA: TGTGCCAGCAGCCATATCCCCCTCCCTCGGGACACGCTATCCTCGGGCTACACCTTC. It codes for CASSHIPLPRDTLSSGYTF.